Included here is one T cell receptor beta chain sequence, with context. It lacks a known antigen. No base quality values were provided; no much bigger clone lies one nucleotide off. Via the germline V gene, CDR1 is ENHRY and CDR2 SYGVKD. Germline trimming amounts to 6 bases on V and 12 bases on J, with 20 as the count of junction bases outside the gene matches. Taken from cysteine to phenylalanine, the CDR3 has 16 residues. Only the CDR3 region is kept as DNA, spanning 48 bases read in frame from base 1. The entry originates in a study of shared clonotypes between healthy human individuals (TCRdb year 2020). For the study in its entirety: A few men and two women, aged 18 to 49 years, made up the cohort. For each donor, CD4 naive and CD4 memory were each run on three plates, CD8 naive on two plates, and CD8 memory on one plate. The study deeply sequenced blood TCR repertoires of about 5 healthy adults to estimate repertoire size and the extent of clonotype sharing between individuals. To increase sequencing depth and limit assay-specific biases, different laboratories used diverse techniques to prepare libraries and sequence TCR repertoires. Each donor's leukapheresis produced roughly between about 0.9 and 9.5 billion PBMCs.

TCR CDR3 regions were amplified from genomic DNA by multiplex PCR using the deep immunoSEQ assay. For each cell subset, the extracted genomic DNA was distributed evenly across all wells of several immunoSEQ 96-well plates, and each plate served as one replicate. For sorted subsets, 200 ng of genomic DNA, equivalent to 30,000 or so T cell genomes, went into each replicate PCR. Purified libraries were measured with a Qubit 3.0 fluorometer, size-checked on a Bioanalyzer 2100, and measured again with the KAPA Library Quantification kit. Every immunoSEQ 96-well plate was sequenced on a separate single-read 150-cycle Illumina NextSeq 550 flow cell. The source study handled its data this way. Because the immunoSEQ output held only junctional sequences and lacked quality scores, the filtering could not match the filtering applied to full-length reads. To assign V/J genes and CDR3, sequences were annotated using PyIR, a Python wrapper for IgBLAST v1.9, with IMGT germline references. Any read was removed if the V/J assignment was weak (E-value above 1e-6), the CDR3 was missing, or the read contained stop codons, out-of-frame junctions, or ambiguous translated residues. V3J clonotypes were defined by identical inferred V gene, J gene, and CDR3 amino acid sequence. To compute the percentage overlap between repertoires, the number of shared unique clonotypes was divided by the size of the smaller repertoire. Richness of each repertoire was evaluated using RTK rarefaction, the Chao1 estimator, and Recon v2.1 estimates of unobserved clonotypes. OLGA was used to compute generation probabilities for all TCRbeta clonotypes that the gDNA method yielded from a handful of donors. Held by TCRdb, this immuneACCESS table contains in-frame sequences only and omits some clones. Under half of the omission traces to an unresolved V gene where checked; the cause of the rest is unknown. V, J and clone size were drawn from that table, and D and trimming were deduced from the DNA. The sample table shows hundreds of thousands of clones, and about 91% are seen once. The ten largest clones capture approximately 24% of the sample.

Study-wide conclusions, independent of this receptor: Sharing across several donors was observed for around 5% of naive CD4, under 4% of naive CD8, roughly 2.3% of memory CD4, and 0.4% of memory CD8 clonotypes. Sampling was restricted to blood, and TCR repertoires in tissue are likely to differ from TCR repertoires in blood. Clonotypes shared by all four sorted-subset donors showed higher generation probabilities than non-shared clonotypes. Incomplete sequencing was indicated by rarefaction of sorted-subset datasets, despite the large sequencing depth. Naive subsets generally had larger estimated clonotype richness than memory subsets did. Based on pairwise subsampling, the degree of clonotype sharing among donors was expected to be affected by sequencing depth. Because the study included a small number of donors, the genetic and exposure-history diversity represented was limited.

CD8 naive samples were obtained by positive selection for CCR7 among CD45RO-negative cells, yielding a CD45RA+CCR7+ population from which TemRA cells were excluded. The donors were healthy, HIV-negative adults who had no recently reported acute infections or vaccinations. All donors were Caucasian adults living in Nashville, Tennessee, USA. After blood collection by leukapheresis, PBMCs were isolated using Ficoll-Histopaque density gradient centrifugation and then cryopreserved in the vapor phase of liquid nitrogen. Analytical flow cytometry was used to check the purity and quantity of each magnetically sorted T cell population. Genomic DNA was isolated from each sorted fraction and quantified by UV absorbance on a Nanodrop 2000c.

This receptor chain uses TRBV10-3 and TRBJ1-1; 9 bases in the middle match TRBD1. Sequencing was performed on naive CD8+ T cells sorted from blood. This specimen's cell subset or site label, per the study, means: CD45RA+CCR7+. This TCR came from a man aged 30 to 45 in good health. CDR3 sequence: CAISGVPGQGLGGTFF. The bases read TGTGCCATCAGCGGCGTCCCGGGACAGGGTCTGGGGGGTACTTTCTTT.